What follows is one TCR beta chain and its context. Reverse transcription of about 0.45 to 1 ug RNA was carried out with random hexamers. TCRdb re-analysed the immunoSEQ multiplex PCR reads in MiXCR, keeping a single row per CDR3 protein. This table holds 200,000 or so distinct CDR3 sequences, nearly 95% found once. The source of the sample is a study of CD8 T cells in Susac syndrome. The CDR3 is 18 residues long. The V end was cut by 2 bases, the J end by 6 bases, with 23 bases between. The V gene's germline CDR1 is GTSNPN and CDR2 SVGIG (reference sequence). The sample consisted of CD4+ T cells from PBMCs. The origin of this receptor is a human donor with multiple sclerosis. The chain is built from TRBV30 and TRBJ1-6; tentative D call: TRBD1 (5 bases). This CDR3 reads CAWSPWRLTGTANSPLHF. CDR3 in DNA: TGTGCCTGGAGTCCGTGGAGGCTCACCGGGACGGCTAATTCACCCCTCCACTTT.